The 13 T cell receptor beta chains presented below share a single source sample, sequenced in a study of preoperative IRX-2 immunotherapy in early breast cancer. The data were produced by immunoSEQ multiplex PCR, yet TCRdb's version contains in-frame clones alone and is incomplete. The repertoire holds around 40,000 clones, with around three quarters as singletons. Treatment meaning: preoperative locoregional IRX-2 cytokine immunotherapy. Sample: tumor tissue, taken after IRX-2 immunotherapy. The receptors derive from a human donor with breast cancer.

The chain uses TRBV10-1 and TRBJ2-1, with 9 nucleotides matching TRBD2. CDR3 size: 15 residues. The V gene end was trimmed by 2 bases and the J gene end by 7 bases; junction bases not matched to a gene: 6. Germline CDR1 and CDR2: WNHNN and SYGVQD (reference sequence). CDR3 residues: CASSEAGGPQNEQFF. CDR3 in DNA: TGCGCCAGCAGTGAGGCGGGAGGGCCTCAGAATGAGCAGTTCTTC.

This clone was seen more than once but under ten times. The V and J genes are TRBV7-7 and TRBJ2-3; the match to TRBD2 covers 12 bases. The CDR3 is 16 amino acids. V lost 5 bases, J lost 4 bases, and 7 bases stayed unmatched. Germline-derived CDR1 and CDR2 are SSHAT and FNYEAQ (reference sequence). The CDR3 protein is CASSPNLAGGPDTQYF. The CDR3 coding sequence is TGTGCCAGCAGCCCTAACCTAGCGGGGGGGCCAGATACGCAGTATTTT. Full variable domain (outside the CDR3, taken from reference TRBV7-7 and TRBJ2-3): GAGVSQSPRYKVTKRGQDVTLRCDPISSHATLYWYQQALGQGPEFLTYFNYEAQPDKSGLPSDRFSAERPEGSISTLTIQRTEQRDSAMYRCASSPNLAGGPDTQYFGPGTRLTVL.

The V call is TRBV29-1, the J call TRBJ2-1; perhaps TRBD2 as D (6 bases). The CDR3 covers 16 residues. CDR1 and CDR2 (germline): SQVTM, ANQGSEA. Trimming pared 4 bases from V and 5 bases from J, leaving 21 bases between. As DNA, the CDR3 is TGCAGCGTTGTTCTCGGGGGTGGCTTTGTCCACAATGAGCAGTTCTTC. Protein product: CSVVLGGGFVHNEQFF.

This rearrangement joins TRBV28 to TRBJ1-4; no clear D. Trimming cost V 5 bases and J 8 bases, with 12 bases left between them. The CDR3 is 13 residues long. CDR1 is MDHEN and CDR2 is SYDVKM in the germline V gene. The CDR3 sequence: CASSPPDGEKLFF. CDR3 bases: TGTGCCAGCAGTCCTCCGGACGGGGAAAAACTGTTTTTT.

This clone was counted a single time. The V gene is TRBV23-1, the J gene TRBJ2-1; no firm D call. TRBV23-1 is an ORF, with its function uncertain. The CDR3 runs 13 residues. The ends were cut back, 6 bases at V and 6 bases at J, with 12 bases in the middle. CDR3 in amino acids: CASSFLQSNEQFF. The CDR3 bases are TGCGCCAGCAGCTTCCTACAGAGCAATGAGCAGTTCTTC.

This clone was counted only a few times. The rearrangement joins TRBV7-6 to TRBJ2-7; 10 nucleotides agree with TRBD2. V shed 4 bases, J shed 7 bases, and the junction held 13 bases outside the gene matches. The CDR3 runs to 16 residues. Germline V CDR1 and CDR2: SGHVS, FNYEAQ. CDR3 sequence reads: CASSSRGASGSGEQYF. The DNA of the CDR3 is TGTGCCAGCAGCTCCAGGGGGGCTAGCGGGAGTGGAGAGCAGTACTTC.

The CDR3 loop is CASSPPTSGRNTGELFF. In nucleotides, the CDR3 is TGTGCCAGCTCACCACCGACCAGCGGGAGGAACACCGGGGAGCTGTTTTTT. This chain links TRBV18 with TRBJ2-2; 8 bases fit TRBD2. The V segment lost 0 bases and the J segment 1 base; nucleotides outside the gene matches: 4. Germline V gives CDR1 KGHSH, CDR2 LQKENI. The CDR3 sequence is 17 residues long.

The chain uses TRBV28 and TRBJ2-1; 8 bases line up with TRBD2. Germline V gene sequence: CDR1 MDHEN, CDR2 SYDVKM. Trimming cost V 6 bases and J 8 bases; bases outside gene matches: 15. The CDR3 runs to 16 residues. The CDR3 nucleotides are TGTGCCAGCAGCAGCGCGGGAGGTAATTACCGCGATGAGCAGTTCTTC. Amino acid sequence: CASSSAGGNYRDEQFF.

V is TRBV7-7 and J is TRBJ2-1, with a tentative D call TRBD2 (6 bases). V was trimmed by 4 bases and J by 0 bases, leaving 10 bases between them. Per germline, CDR1 SSHAT and CDR2 FNYEAQ (reference sequence). The CDR3 is 15 amino acids. CDR3 nucleotide sequence: TGTGCCAGCAGCTCCGTCGGGGGCTCCTACAATGAGCAGTTCTTC. Its protein product is CASSSVGGSYNEQFF.

The gene calls are TRBV6-8 and TRBJ1-2, with a possible D match to TRBD1 (6 bases). Germline V gene lookup returns CDR1 MNHGY and CDR2 SAAAGT. The V end lost 4 bases, the J end lost 10 bases, and 25 bases lay between the germline ends. The CDR3 spans 16 residues. CDR3 amino acids: CASSSYVTSTTGIYTF. CDR3 DNA: TGTGCCAGCAGTTCCTACGTTACGTCGACGACAGGAATCTACACCTTC.

The rearrangement uses TRBV10-1 and TRBJ1-1, with D possibly matching TRBD1 (5 bases). V was trimmed by 8 bases and J by 3 bases, leaving 16 bases between them. Looked up from germline, CDR1 is WNHNN and CDR2 is SYGVQD (reference sequence). The CDR3 runs 14 residues. The CDR3 loop is CASSGRTTDTEAFF. As DNA, the CDR3 is TGCGCCAGCTCTGGGCGGACAACGGACACTGAAGCTTTCTTT.

The genes are TRBV10-1 and TRBJ2-3; D is unresolved. Trimming took 8 bases from V and 8 from J, leaving 11 bases between them. The CDR3 consists of 11 residues. Germline CDR1 WNHNN, CDR2 SYGVQD (reference sequence). CDR3 DNA sequence: TGCGCCAGCGGAACTTCAGCTACGCAGTATTTT. This translates into CASGTSATQYF.

This chain connects TRBV19 to TRBJ2-6; 11 bases align to TRBD1. V lost 8 bases and J lost 4; bases outside the gene matches: 10. The CDR3 consists of 17 residues. CDR1 and CDR2 (germline): LNHDA, SQIVND (reference sequence). Here the CDR3 reads CASGTDRGLGGANVLTF. CDR3 coding DNA: TGTGCCAGTGGGACGGACAGGGGGCTTGGAGGGGCCAACGTCCTGACTTTC.